The 30 T cell receptor beta chains below come from one sample, sequenced in a study of blood T cell repertoires in COVID-19. Some clones are missing from TCRdb's copy, which holds only in-frame ones; the method was immunoSEQ multiplex PCR. The sample has approximately 400,000 clones, around 86% seen once. The sequencing input was PBMCs or T cells enriched from blood (not recorded which). The receptor set was obtained from a woman aged 50 to 60 who had recovered from COVID-19.

The chain joins TRBV5-6 to TRBJ2-5; D not resolved. This CDR3 has 13 residues. Germline CDR1 SGHDT, CDR2 YYEEEE. V was pared by 2 bases and J by 2 bases, with 7 bases between. This chain's CDR3 is CASSFGSQETQYF. CDR3 sequence (DNA): TGTGCCAGCAGCTTTGGCTCTCAAGAGACCCAGTACTTC.

About this clone itself: Within the sample, other DNA sequences also encode this same CDR3. The chain recombines TRBV19 with TRBJ2-2; D is possibly TRBD2 (6 bases). There are 13 residues in the CDR3. Germline CDR1 reads LNHDA; CDR2 reads SQIVND (reference sequence). V was cut by 3 bases and J by 6 bases, with 8 bases left in between. The CDR3 sequence is CASSIWGAGELFF. The CDR3 region has the DNA TGTGCCAGTAGTATTTGGGGGGCCGGGGAGCTGTTTTTT.

For this clone: This specimen includes other DNA sequences encoding the same CDR3. This rearrangement joins TRBV5-1 to TRBJ2-1; D call uncertain. Trimming took off 4 bases at V and 5 bases at J, with 10 bases between the two ends. The germline V gene encodes CDR1 SGHRS and CDR2 YFSETQ. There are 13 residues in the CDR3. CDR3 sequence reads: CASSPLRDNEQFF. The DNA of the CDR3 is TGCGCCAGCAGCCCCCTTCGCGACAATGAGCAGTTCTTC. Combining the CDR3 with reference TRBV5-1 and TRBJ2-1 gives the whole variable domain KAGVTQTPRYLIKTRGQQVTLSCSPISGHRSVSWYQQTPGQGLQFLFEYFSETQRNKGNFPGRFSGRQFSNSRSEMNVSTLELGDSALYLCASSPLRDNEQFFGPGTRLTVL.

The chain links TRBV5-6 to TRBJ1-1; D call uncertain. The length of the CDR3 is 13 residues. Per germline, CDR1 SGHDT and CDR2 YYEEEE. Trimming stripped 5 bases from V and 3 bases from J, with 11 bases between. CDR3 in amino acids: CASSFVGDTEAFF. CDR3 bases: TGTGCCAGCAGTTTTGTCGGGGACACTGAAGCTTTCTTT.

In this sample, this clone turned up many times. Other DNA sequences in the sample encode the same CDR3. This chain joins TRBV6-5 and TRBJ1-2; 7 bases line up with TRBD1. Germline trimming cut 3 bases from V and 7 bases from J; bases unmatched to any gene: 5. The CDR3 loop spans 13 amino acids. Germline CDR1 is MNHEY and CDR2 is SVGAGI. CDR3 nucleotide sequence: TGTGCCAGCAGTTATCGACAGGGTGGTGGCTACACCTTC. It encodes CASSYRQGGGYTF.

The chain couples TRBV5-5 to TRBJ1-1, with 7 bases aligning to TRBD1. Trimming took 4 bases from V and 0 from J; bases not matched to a gene: 18. CDR3 size: 19 residues. Germline V gives CDR1 SGHKS, CDR2 YYEKEE (reference sequence). Here the CDR3 DNA reads TGTGCCAGCAGCCACCTTAATTCCGCCAACAGGGGCCTGAACACTGAAGCTTTCTTT. It specifies CASSHLNSANRGLNTEAFF.

The chain uses TRBV6-5 and TRBJ1-1, with D perhaps TRBD1 (6 bases). CDR3 length: 12 amino acids. The germline V gene has CDR1 MNHEY and CDR2 SVGAGI. V lost 6 bases and J 5 bases, leaving 10 bases between the germline ends. The CDR3 nucleotides read TGTGCCAGCAGGTGGGGGCTGACTGAAGCTTTCTTT. It yields the protein CASRWGLTEAFF.

The genes are TRBV7-2 and TRBJ1-1, with D perhaps matching TRBD1 (6 bases). The CDR3 spans 15 residues. The ends were cut back, 5 bases at V and 5 bases at J, with 18 bases in the middle. Germline lookup yields CDR1 SGHTA and CDR2 FQGNSA. The CDR3 loop reads CASSPLRTARTEAFF. The CDR3 DNA is TGTGCCAGCAGCCCACTACGGACAGCCCGGACTGAAGCTTTCTTT.

The CDR3 DNA follows: TGCGCCAGTAGAGATCAAACCTCTGGAAACACCATATATTTT. Encoded protein: CASRDQTSGNTIYF. This rearrangement joins TRBV5-1 to TRBJ1-3; D call uncertain. The length of the CDR3 is 14 residues. Germline CDR1 reads SGHRS; CDR2 reads YFSETQ. Between the trimmed V and J ends, which lost 8 bases and 0 bases, there was a span of 12 bases.

For the CDR3, the DNA is TGTGCCAGCGACAGTTCCGGGGAGCTGTTTTTT. It specifies CASDSSGELFF. The chain is built from TRBV2 and TRBJ2-2; a possible D gene is TRBD1 (5 bases). This CDR3 comprises 11 residues. V lost 8 bases and J 6 bases, leaving 7 bases between the germline ends. Germline V gene sequence: CDR1 SNHLY, CDR2 FYNNEI.

The count of this clone is one. This chain connects TRBV19 to TRBJ1-5; 8 bases fit TRBD1. The germline gives CDR1 LNHDA, CDR2 SQIVND (reference sequence). CDR3 length: 15 amino acids. V lost 3 bases and J lost 7; bases outside the gene matches: 8. Here the CDR3 reads CASSIDRGGLQPQHF. The CDR3 coding sequence is TGTGCCAGTAGTATCGACAGGGGAGGTTTGCAGCCCCAGCATTTT. Variable domain in full (rest from reference TRBV19 and TRBJ1-5): DGGITQSPKYLFRKEGQNVTLSCEQNLNHDAMYWYRQDPGQGLRLIYYSQIVNDFQKGDIAEGYSVSREKKESFPLTVTSAQKNPTAFYLCASSIDRGGLQPQHFGDGTRLSIL.

V is TRBV5-4 and J is TRBJ2-4; possible D gene TRBD2, 6 bases. Trimming took 2 bases from V and 6 from J, leaving 9 bases between them. Germline lookup yields CDR1 SGHNT and CDR2 YYREEE (reference sequence). The CDR3 loop spans 13 amino acids. CDR3: CASSFQGGNIQYF. CDR3 nucleotides: TGTGCCAGCAGCTTCCAGGGAGGAAACATTCAGTACTTC.

This clone was counted a single time. This chain links TRBV10-3 with TRBJ2-4; 13 bases align to TRBD2. V shed 10 bases, J shed 4 bases, and the junction held 13 bases outside the gene matches. Germline V gene sequence: CDR1 ENHRY, CDR2 SYGVKD. This CDR3 is built from 17 residues. The CDR3 DNA reads as TGTGCCACCCGGACTAGCGGGAGTGGGGGTTCGAAAAACATTCAGTACTTC. Translation: CATRTSGSGGSKNIQYF.

This chain joins TRBV29-1 and TRBJ1-2; TRBD1 matches at 10 bases. The CDR3 is 16 residues long. Germline V gives CDR1 SQVTM, CDR2 ANQGSEA. The trim removed 6 bases at V and 6 bases at J, leaving 16 bases unmatched. In nucleotides, the CDR3 is TGCAGCGTCCAGGGCCGGGTGGGACAGGGGAGGAATGGCTACACCTTC. Protein sequence: CSVQGRVGQGRNGYTF. Based on the CDR3 plus reference TRBV29-1 and TRBJ1-2, the full variable domain is SAVISQKPSRDICQRGTSLTIQCQVDSQVTMMFWYRQQPGQSLTLIATANQGSEATYESGFVIDKFPISRPNLTFSTLTVSNMSPEDSSIYLCSVQGRVGQGRNGYTFGSGTRLTVV.

The genes are TRBV6-2 or TRBV6-3 and TRBJ1-2; D gene unclear. The CDR3 runs to 15 residues. Trimming stripped 4 bases from V and 8 bases from J, with 20 bases between. From germline, CDR1 is MNHEY and CDR2 SVGEGT. The CDR3 sequence is CASSLKTILSLGYTF. The CDR3 DNA follows: TGTGCCAGCAGTTTAAAGACAATCCTATCCCTAGGCTACACCTTC.

The rearrangement links TRBV11-2 to TRBJ2-1, with D tentatively TRBD2 (8 bases). There are 17 residues in the CDR3. V shed 3 bases and J shed 9 bases, with 24 bases lying between them. Germline V gene data show CDR1 as SGHAT and CDR2 as FQNNGV. The CDR3, as DNA: TGTGCCAGCAGCTTCCACAGGGGACTAGGATCTTTAGCTGAGCAGTTCTTC. It specifies CASSFHRGLGSLAEQFF.

The rearrangement links TRBV7-3 to TRBJ2-1; weak D call: TRBD2 (7 bases). The CDR3 has 14 residues. Trimming cost V 2 bases and J 10 bases, with 15 bases left between them. From germline, CDR1 is SGHTA and CDR2 FQGTGA. CDR3 loop: CASSLHLQGGEQFF. The DNA of the CDR3 is TGTGCCAGCAGCTTACATTTACAGGGAGGGGAGCAGTTCTTC.

J is TRBJ1-2 and V is TRBV6-2 or TRBV6-3; 9 bases fit TRBD1. J gave up 6 bases and V 5 bases, and 7 bases lay outside the gene matches. Germline CDR1 reads MNHEY; CDR2 reads SVGEGT. This CDR3 contains 14 residues. CDR3 residues: CASSTRTGANGYTF. The CDR3 DNA reads TGTGCCAGCAGTACCCGGACAGGGGCCAATGGCTACACCTTC.

This chain uses TRBV13 with TRBJ2-7; 8 positions match TRBD2. V dropped 5 bases and J dropped 2; count of bases not matched to a gene: 5. The CDR3 extends over 14 amino acids. Per the germline V gene, CDR1 is PRHDT and CDR2 is FYEKMQ (reference sequence). CDR3: CASSLSGGAYEQYF. DNA for the CDR3: TGTGCCAGCAGCCTGTCGGGGGGGGCCTACGAGCAGTACTTC.

For the CDR3, the DNA is TGTGCCACAGGCGTCTCCAATGAAAAACTGTTTTTT. It yields the protein CATGVSNEKLFF. The V gene is TRBV2, the J gene TRBJ1-4, with no clear D. The germline gives CDR1 SNHLY, CDR2 FYNNEI. V lost 10 bases to trimming and J lost 5 bases, with 11 bases between them. The CDR3 length is 12 residues.

The chain couples TRBV29-1 to TRBJ1-4, with a tentative D call TRBD1 (5 bases). This CDR3 spans 13 amino acids. V gave up 6 bases and J gave up 8 bases, with 16 bases separating them. Germline V lookup: CDR1 SQVTM, CDR2 ANQGSEA. Here the CDR3 reads CSVARGVGEKLFF. Written as DNA, the CDR3 is TGCAGCGTGGCCCGGGGGGTTGGGGAAAAACTGTTTTTT.

The V call is TRBV4-3, the J call TRBJ1-2; D is unclear. The germline CDR1 and CDR2 sequences are LGHNA and YSLEER. V shed 0 bases and J shed 0 bases, with 11 bases lying between them. The CDR3 covers 16 residues. CDR3 DNA sequence: TGCGCCAGCAGCCAAGACCTGATACTAGCTAACTATGGCTACACCTTC. It translates to CASSQDLILANYGYTF.

V usage is TRBV29-1 and J usage is TRBJ1-2; 8 positions agree with TRBD1. This CDR3 spans 12 amino acids. Germline V gene data show CDR1 as SQVTM and CDR2 as ANQGSEA. J gave up 4 bases and V 8 bases, and 6 bases lay outside the gene matches. The CDR3, as DNA: TGCAGCACCGGACAGGGTTCCTATGGCTACACCTTC. As protein: CSTGQGSYGYTF.

The chain is built from TRBV2 and TRBJ1-2, with 7 nucleotides matching TRBD1. CDR1 and CDR2 (germline): SNHLY, FYNNEI. The CDR3 spans 13 residues. The junction had 7 bases not matched to a gene; V was cut back by 4 bases and J by 8 bases. The DNA of the CDR3 is TGTGCCAGCAGTGTTCAGGGACAGAAGGGCTACACCTTC. This translates into CASSVQGQKGYTF.

V is TRBV11-2 and J is TRBJ1-1; a weak D match, TRBD1 (5 bases). There are 17 residues in the CDR3. Trimming removed 2 bases at V and 2 bases at J, with 18 bases between. CDR1 SGHAT and CDR2 FQNNGV come from the germline V gene. The CDR3 loop reads CASSLRSSDGGNTEAFF. The CDR3 nucleotides are TGTGCCAGCAGCTTAAGGTCATCGGACGGGGGAAACACTGAAGCTTTCTTT. Full variable domain (remainder filled in from reference TRBV11-2 and TRBJ1-1): EAGVAQSPRYKIIEKRQSVAFWCNPISGHATLYWYQQILGQGPKLLIQFQNNGVVDDSQLPKDRFSAERLKGVDSTLKIQPAKLEDSAVYLCASSLRSSDGGNTEAFFGQGTRLTVV.

This clone appeared a single time. The chain employs TRBV3-1 (or the pseudogene TRBV3-2) and TRBJ1-4; TRBD1 matches at 7 bases. Germline trimming cut 4 bases from V and 8 bases from J; bases unmatched to any gene: 7. CDR1 is LGHDT, CDR2 YNNKEL, per germline (reference sequence). The CDR3 totals 14 residues. CDR3: CASSPTGRREKLFF. As DNA, the CDR3 is TGTGCCAGCAGCCCGACAGGGAGGCGCGAAAAACTGTTTTTT.

This chain links TRBV25-1 with TRBJ2-3, with TRBD1 as a possible D gene (5 bases). V lost 7 bases and J lost 4, with 15 bases in between. There are 14 residues in the CDR3. The germline V gene encodes CDR1 MGHDK and CDR2 SYGVNS. CDR3 sequence reads: CASTPRAGPDTQYF. CDR3 nucleotides: TGTGCCAGCACCCCCCGGGCAGGGCCAGATACGCAGTATTTT.

The rearrangement uses TRBV29-1 and TRBJ2-1, with a weak D call TRBD2 (6 bases). Trimming cost V 3 bases and J 4 bases, with 13 bases left between them. The V gene's germline CDR1 is SQVTM and CDR2 ANQGSEA. This CDR3 region has 14 residues. The chain's CDR3 is CSVDMIAGYNEQFF. In nucleotides, the CDR3 is TGCAGCGTTGACATGATCGCGGGATACAATGAGCAGTTCTTC.

This chain connects TRBV30 to TRBJ2-5; 8 bases match TRBD2. Germline assignment: CDR1 GTSNPN and CDR2 SVGIG (reference sequence). Trimming cost V 8 bases and J 5 bases; bases outside gene matches: 4. The CDR3 has 11 amino acids. This chain's CDR3 is CAGTSHETQYF. CDR3 bases: TGTGCCGGGACTAGTCATGAGACCCAGTACTTC.

This chain connects TRBV5-1 to TRBJ2-3, with 9 bases fitting TRBD2. Germline values: CDR1 SGHRS, CDR2 YFSETQ. V lost 1 base and J lost 3; bases outside the gene matches: 6. This CDR3 has 16 residues. The chain's CDR3 is CASSLSRGGLTDTQYF. As DNA, the CDR3 is TGCGCCAGCAGCTTGTCGCGGGGGGGCCTTACAGATACGCAGTATTTT.